This is a list of T cell receptor beta chains from one sample in a study of shared clonotypes between healthy human individuals. The method was immunoSEQ multiplex PCR; TCRdb's version includes in-frame clones alone and lacks a portion of them. The sample carries just over 2,000,000 clones, 85% to 95% recorded once. The sample taken for sequencing was naive CD8+ T cells sorted from blood. Receptor source: a young man in good health. Each CDR3 is given with its conserved first and last residue. Fields, in order: V gene, J gene, clone size, D gene, CDR3 DNA, CDR3 protein. D genes are given only for firm matches. Clone size, where shown, is once, few, many, or a class for clones that have expanded.

V gene: TRBV5-1
J gene: TRBJ2-1
clone size: -
D gene: -
CDR3 DNA: TGCGCCAGCTCTAGTAGCGACTCCTACAATGAGCAGTTCTTC
CDR3 protein: CASSSSDSYNEQFF

V gene: TRBV11-3
J gene: TRBJ2-3
clone size: -
D gene: TRBD2
CDR3 DNA: TGTGCCAGCAGCTTAGATGGACTAGCAGATACGCAGTATTTT
CDR3 protein: CASSLDGLADTQYF

V gene: TRBV2
J gene: TRBJ2-3
clone size: once
D gene: TRBD1
CDR3 DNA: TGTGCCAGCAGCGTCCCGGGACAGGGGTTTGAGGGCACAGATACGCAGTATTTT
CDR3 protein: CASSVPGQGFEGTDTQYF

V gene: TRBV27
J gene: TRBJ2-3
clone size: -
D gene: -
CDR3 DNA: TGTGCCAGCAGTGTTATGGGACCCACAGATACGCAGTATTTT
CDR3 protein: CASSVMGPTDTQYF

V gene: TRBV7-9
J gene: TRBJ2-7
clone size: -
D gene: TRBD2
CDR3 DNA: TGTGCCAGCAGCTTTGCTAGCGGGAGCCCCTCCTACGAGCAGTACTTC
CDR3 protein: CASSFASGSPSYEQYF

V gene: TRBV11-1
J gene: TRBJ1-1
clone size: -
D gene: TRBD1
CDR3 DNA: TGTGCCAGCAGCTCAGATTCAACAGGGGCGGGGAACACTGAAGCTTTCTTT
CDR3 protein: CASSSDSTGAGNTEAFF

V gene: TRBV2
J gene: TRBJ1-5
clone size: -
D gene: TRBD1
CDR3 DNA: TGTGCCAGCAGTGGGACAGGGCTTAATCAGCCCCAGCATTTT
CDR3 protein: CASSGTGLNQPQHF

V gene: TRBV19
J gene: TRBJ2-1
clone size: -
D gene: TRBD2
CDR3 DNA: TGTGCCAGTAGTATCCCATCTAGCGGGAGGCAGTTCTTC
CDR3 protein: CASSIPSSGRQFF

V gene: TRBV5-6
J gene: TRBJ1-6
clone size: -
D gene: -
CDR3 DNA: TGTGCCAGCAGCGAGGCGCCTTTTAGCTCCTATAATTCACCCCTCCACTTT
CDR3 protein: CASSEAPFSSYNSPLHF

V gene: TRBV2
J gene: TRBJ2-7
clone size: -
D gene: TRBD1
CDR3 DNA: TGTGCCAGCTTTACAGGGGGCGAGGGCTACGAGCAGTACTTC
CDR3 protein: CASFTGGEGYEQYF

V gene: TRBV27
J gene: TRBJ2-3
clone size: -
D gene: -
CDR3 DNA: TGTGCCAGCAACACCGGGACAAGCCCTAACACAGATACGCAGTATTTT
CDR3 protein: CASNTGTSPNTDTQYF

V gene: TRBV4-1
J gene: TRBJ1-3
clone size: -
D gene: -
CDR3 DNA: TGCGCCAGCAGCCAAGACGGCCTGAGCTCTGGAAACACCATATATTTT
CDR3 protein: CASSQDGLSSGNTIYF

V gene: TRBV28
J gene: TRBJ2-3
clone size: -
D gene: TRBD2
CDR3 DNA: TGTGCCAGCAGTTCCCCGCGGATAGCGGGGGGCCCGCCCGTAACAGATACGCAGTATTTT
CDR3 protein: CASSSPRIAGGPPVTDTQYF

V gene: TRBV19
J gene: TRBJ2-7
clone size: -
D gene: -
CDR3 DNA: TGTGCCAGTAGTACAGGAACAGGGTACGAGCAGTACTTC
CDR3 protein: CASSTGTGYEQYF

V gene: TRBV4-3
J gene: TRBJ1-1
clone size: -
D gene: TRBD1
CDR3 DNA: TGCGCCAGCAGCCAAGATGATTGGGGACAGTTTGAAGCTTTCTTT
CDR3 protein: CASSQDDWGQFEAFF

V gene: TRBV11-2
J gene: TRBJ2-7
clone size: -
D gene: -
CDR3 DNA: TGTGCCAGCAGCTTGGCCTTTTACGAGCAGTACTTC
CDR3 protein: CASSLAFYEQYF

V gene: TRBV7-9
J gene: TRBJ2-7
clone size: -
D gene: -
CDR3 DNA: TGTGCCAGCAGAGGGGGTGATAACTACGAGCAGTACTTC
CDR3 protein: CASRGGDNYEQYF

V gene: TRBV10-3
J gene: TRBJ2-3
clone size: -
D gene: -
CDR3 DNA: TGTGCCATCAGTGAGTCGGGCGATCTCACAGATACGCAGTATTTT
CDR3 protein: CAISESGDLTDTQYF

V gene: TRBV27
J gene: TRBJ1-5
clone size: -
D gene: TRBD1
CDR3 DNA: TGTGCCAGCAGTCCAGGACAGGGTGGGCAGCCCCAGCATTTT
CDR3 protein: CASSPGQGGQPQHF

V gene: TRBV2
J gene: TRBJ1-4
clone size: -
D gene: TRBD1
CDR3 DNA: TGTGCCAGCAGTGGAAGTATGACAGGGCTTAATGAAAAACTGTTTTTT
CDR3 protein: CASSGSMTGLNEKLFF

V gene: TRBV30
J gene: TRBJ2-3
clone size: -
D gene: -
CDR3 DNA: TGTGCCTTCGGGACTCTCACAGATACGCAGTATTTT
CDR3 protein: CAFGTLTDTQYF

V gene: TRBV25-1
J gene: TRBJ2-7
clone size: -
D gene: -
CDR3 DNA: TGTGCCAGCAGTGGGCCGGGGAGCTCCTACGAGCAGTACTTC
CDR3 protein: CASSGPGSSYEQYF

V gene: TRBV5-1
J gene: TRBJ1-1
clone size: -
D gene: -
CDR3 DNA: TGCGCCAGCAGAACCGATTCCGGGACCACTGAAGCTTTCTTT
CDR3 protein: CASRTDSGTTEAFF